This TCR beta chain was captured in a study of identical twins. TCRdb re-analysed the 5' RACE reads in MiXCR, keeping a single row per CDR3 protein. The sample has about 460,000 distinct CDR3 sequences, 14% seen once; the top ten hold roughly 0.5%. The table lists this clonotype with a few counts. The sample was also linked to a second study, of yellow fever vaccine responses in identical twins.

The sequencing input was CD4+ T cells sorted from blood. The source is a woman aged 18-29 years in good health.

The CDR3 coding sequence is TGTGCCATCACCCCGGGCAGGAGCCGCTACGAGCAGTACTTC. It is translated as CAITPGRSRYEQYF. The genes are TRBV10-3 and TRBJ2-7; D is ambiguous. Germline assignment: CDR1 ENHRY and CDR2 SYGVKD. The CDR3 runs to 14 residues. Trimming pared 7 bases from V and 3 bases from J, leaving 16 bases between.